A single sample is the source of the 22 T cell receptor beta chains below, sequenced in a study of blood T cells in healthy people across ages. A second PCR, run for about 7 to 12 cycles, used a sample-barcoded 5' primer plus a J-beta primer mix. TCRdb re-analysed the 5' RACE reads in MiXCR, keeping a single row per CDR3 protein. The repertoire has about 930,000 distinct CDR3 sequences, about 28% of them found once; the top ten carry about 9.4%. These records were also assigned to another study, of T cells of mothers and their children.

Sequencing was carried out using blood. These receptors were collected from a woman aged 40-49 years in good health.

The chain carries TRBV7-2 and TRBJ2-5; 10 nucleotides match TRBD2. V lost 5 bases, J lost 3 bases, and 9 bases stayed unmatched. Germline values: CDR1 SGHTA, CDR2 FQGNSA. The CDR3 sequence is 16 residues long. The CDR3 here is CASSIVAGGFKETQYF. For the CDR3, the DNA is TGTGCCAGCAGCATCGTAGCGGGGGGATTTAAAGAGACCCAGTACTTC.

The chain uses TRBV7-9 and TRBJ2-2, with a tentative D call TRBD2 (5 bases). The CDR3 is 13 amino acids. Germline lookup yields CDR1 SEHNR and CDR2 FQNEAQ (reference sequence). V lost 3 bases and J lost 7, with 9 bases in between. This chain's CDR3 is CASSLRVHGELFF. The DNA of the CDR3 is TGTGCCAGCAGCTTGCGGGTCCACGGGGAGCTGTTTTTT.

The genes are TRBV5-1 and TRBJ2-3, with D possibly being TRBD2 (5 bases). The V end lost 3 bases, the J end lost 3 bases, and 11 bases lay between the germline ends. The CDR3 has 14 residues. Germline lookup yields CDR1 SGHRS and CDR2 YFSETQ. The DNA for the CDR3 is TGCGCCAGCAGCTGGGAGACCGGGACAGATACGCAGTATTTT. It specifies CASSWETGTDTQYF. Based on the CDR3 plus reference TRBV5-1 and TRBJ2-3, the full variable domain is KAGVTQTPRYLIKTRGQQVTLSCSPISGHRSVSWYQQTPGQGLQFLFEYFSETQRNKGNFPGRFSGRQFSNSRSEMNVSTLELGDSALYLCASSWETGTDTQYFGPGTRLTVL.

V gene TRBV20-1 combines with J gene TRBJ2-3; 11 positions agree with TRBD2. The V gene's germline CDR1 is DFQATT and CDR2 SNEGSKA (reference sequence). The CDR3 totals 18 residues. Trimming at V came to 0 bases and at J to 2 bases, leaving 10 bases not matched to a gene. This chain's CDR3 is CSARDPLAGGLVTDTQYF. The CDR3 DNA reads TGCAGTGCTAGAGATCCCTTAGCGGGGGGGCTTGTCACAGATACGCAGTATTTT.

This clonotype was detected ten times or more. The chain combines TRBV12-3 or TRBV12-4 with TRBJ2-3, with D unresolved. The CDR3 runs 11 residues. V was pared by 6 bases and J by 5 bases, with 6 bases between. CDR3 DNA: TGTGCCAGCAGGTGGGGAGATACGCAGTATTTT. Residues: CASRWGDTQYF.

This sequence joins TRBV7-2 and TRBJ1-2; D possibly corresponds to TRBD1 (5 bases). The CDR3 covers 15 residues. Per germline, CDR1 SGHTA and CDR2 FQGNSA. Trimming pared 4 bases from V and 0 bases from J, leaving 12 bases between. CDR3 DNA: TGTGCCAGCAGCTCAGTGGGGGGAGCTAACTATGGCTACACCTTC. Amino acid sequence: CASSSVGGANYGYTF.

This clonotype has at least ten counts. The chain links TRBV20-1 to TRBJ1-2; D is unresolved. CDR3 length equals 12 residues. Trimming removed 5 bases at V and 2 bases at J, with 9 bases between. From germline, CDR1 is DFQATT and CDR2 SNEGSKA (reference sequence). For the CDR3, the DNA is TGCAGTGCTCCAAATCTCAACTATGGCTACACCTTC. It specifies CSAPNLNYGYTF.

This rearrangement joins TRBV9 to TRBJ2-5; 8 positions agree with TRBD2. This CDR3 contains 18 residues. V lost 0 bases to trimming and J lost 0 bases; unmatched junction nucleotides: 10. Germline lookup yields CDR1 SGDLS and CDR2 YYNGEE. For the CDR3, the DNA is TGTGCCAGCAGCGTAGGACGGGAGGGGGGGCCGTACCAAGAGACCCAGTACTTC. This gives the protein CASSVGREGGPYQETQYF.

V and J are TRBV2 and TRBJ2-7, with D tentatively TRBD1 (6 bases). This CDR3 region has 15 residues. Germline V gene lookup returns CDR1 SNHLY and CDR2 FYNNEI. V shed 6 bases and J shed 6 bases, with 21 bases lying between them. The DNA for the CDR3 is TGTGCCAGCAGAAGGACAGATGTCCTTTCTTCCGAGCAGTACTTC. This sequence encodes CASRRTDVLSSEQYF.

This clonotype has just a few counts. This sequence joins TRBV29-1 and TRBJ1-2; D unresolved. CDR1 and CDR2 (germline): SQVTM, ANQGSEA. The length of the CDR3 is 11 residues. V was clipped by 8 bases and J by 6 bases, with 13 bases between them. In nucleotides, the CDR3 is TGCAGCCAAAGGACCGTCAATGGCTACACCTTC. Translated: CSQRTVNGYTF.

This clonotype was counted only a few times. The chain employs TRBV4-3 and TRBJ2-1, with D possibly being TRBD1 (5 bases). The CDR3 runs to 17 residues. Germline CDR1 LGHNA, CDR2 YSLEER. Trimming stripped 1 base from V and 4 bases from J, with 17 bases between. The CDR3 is CASSQGTPGFGYNEQFF. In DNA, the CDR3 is TGCGCCAGCAGCCAAGGCACGCCAGGGTTCGGGTACAATGAGCAGTTCTTC.

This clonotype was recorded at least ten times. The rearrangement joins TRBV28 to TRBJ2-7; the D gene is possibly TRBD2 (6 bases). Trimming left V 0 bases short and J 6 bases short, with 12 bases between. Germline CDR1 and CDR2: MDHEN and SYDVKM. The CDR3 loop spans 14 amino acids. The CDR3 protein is CASSLWGGGSEQYF. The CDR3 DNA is TGTGCCAGCAGTTTATGGGGGGGAGGCTCCGAGCAGTACTTC.

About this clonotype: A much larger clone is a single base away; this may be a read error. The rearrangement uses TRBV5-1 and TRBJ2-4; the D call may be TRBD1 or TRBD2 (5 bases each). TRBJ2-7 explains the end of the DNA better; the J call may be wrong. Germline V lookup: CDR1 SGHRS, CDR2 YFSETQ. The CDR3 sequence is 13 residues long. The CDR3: CACSFEGKYEQYF. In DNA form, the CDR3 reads TGCGCCTGCAGCTTCGAGGGGAAGTACGAGCAGTACTTC.

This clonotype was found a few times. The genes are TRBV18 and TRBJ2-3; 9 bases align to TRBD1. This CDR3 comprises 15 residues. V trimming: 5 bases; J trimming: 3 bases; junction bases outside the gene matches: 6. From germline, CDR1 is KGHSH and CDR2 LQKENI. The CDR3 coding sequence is TGTGCCAGCTCAGATGGACAGGGGCCGACAGATACGCAGTATTTT. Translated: CASSDGQGPTDTQYF. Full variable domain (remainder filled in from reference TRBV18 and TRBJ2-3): NAGVMQNPRHLVRRRGQEARLRCSPMKGHSHVYWYRQLPEEGLKFMVYLQKENIIDESGMPKERFSAEFPKEGPSILRIQQVVRGDSAAYFCASSDGQGPTDTQYFGPGTRLTVL.

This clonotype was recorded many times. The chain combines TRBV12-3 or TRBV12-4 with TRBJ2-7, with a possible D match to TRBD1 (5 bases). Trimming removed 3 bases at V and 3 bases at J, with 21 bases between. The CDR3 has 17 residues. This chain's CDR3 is CASSLSGRFSPDYEQYF. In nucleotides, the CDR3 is TGTGCCAGCAGTTTGTCAGGGCGTTTTTCTCCCGACTACGAGCAGTACTTC.

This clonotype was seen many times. The CDR3 region has the DNA TGTGCCAGCAGCTACACCGGGACCGGGGGCGAGCAGTACTTC. Protein sequence: CASSYTGTGGEQYF. This chain connects TRBV11-1 to TRBJ2-7, with D tentatively TRBD2 (6 bases). CDR1 SGHAT and CDR2 FQDESV come from the germline V gene (reference sequence). This CDR3 has 14 amino acids. Trimming stripped 4 bases from V and 6 bases from J, with 16 bases between.

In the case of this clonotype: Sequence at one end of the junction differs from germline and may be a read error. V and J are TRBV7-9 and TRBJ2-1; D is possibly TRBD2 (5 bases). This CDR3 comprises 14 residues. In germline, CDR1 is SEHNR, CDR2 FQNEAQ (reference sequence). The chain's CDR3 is CACSLDTSYNEQFF. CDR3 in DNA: TGTGCCTGCAGCTTAGATACTAGCTACAATGAGCAGTTCTTC.

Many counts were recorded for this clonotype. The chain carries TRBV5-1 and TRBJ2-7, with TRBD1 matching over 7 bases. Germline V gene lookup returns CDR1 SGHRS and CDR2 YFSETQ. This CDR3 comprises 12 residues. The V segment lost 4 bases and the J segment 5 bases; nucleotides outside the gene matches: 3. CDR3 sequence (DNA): TGCGCCAGCAGCCGGGACAGACACGAGCAGTACTTC. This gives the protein CASSRDRHEQYF.

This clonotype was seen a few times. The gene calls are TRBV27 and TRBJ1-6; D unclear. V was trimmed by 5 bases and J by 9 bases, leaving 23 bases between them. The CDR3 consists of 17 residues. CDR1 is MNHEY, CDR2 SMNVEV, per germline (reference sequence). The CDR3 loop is CASSPTDLGFLGSPLHF. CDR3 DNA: TGTGCCAGCAGTCCGACGGATTTAGGCTTCTTGGGTTCACCCCTCCACTTT.

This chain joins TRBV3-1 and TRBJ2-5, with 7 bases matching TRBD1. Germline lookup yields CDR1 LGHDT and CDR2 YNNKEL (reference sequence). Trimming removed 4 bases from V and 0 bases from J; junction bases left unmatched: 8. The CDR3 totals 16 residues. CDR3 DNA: TGTGCCAGCAGCCTCGGGACAGCCAAGTACCAAGAGACCCAGTACTTC. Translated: CASSLGTAKYQETQYF.

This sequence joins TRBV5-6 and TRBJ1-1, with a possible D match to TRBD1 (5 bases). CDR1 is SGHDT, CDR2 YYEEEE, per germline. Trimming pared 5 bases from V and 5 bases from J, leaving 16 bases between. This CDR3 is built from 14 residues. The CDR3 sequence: CASSRDGGKTEAFF. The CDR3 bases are TGTGCCAGCAGTCGGGACGGGGGAAAGACTGAAGCTTTCTTT.

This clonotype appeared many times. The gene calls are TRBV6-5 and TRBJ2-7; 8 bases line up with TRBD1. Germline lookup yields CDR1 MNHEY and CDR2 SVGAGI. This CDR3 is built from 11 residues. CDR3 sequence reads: CTTGDSYEQYF. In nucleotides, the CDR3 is TGTACGACAGGGGACTCCTACGAGCAGTACTTC.